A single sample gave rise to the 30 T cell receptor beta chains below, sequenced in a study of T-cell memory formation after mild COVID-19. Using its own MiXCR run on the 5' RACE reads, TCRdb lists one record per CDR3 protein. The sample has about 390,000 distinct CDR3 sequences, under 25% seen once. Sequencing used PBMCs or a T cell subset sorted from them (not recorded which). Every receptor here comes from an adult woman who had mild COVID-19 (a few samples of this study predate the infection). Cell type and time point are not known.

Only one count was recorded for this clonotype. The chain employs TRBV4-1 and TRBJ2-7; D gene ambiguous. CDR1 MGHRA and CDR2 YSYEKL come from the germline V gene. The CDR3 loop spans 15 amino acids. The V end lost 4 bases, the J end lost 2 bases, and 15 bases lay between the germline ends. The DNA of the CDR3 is TGCGCCAGCAGCCCCAACCCAGCCTCAACCTACGAGCAGTACTTC. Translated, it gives CASSPNPASTYEQYF.

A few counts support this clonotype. The CDR3 DNA is TGTGCCAGCAGCTTAGCATGGATCAGGGGATATTCACCCCTCCACTTT. This gives the protein CASSLAWIRGYSPLHF. The chain carries TRBV7-2 and TRBJ1-6; maybe TRBD1 (6 bases). V was pared by 0 bases and J by 8 bases, with 14 bases between. The germline V gene has CDR1 SGHTA and CDR2 FQGNSA. This CDR3 is 16 amino acids long.

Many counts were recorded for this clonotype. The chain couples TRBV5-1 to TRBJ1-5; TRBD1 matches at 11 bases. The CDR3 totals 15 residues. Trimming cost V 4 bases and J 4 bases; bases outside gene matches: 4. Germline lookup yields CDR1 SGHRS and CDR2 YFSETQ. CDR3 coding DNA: TGCGCCAGCAGCCGGACAGGGGGCGTAAATCAGCCCCAGCATTTT. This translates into CASSRTGGVNQPQHF.

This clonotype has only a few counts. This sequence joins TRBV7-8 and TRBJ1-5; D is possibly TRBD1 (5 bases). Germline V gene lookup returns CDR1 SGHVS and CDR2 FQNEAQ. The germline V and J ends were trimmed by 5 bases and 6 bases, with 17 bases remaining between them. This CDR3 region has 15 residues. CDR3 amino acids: CASSQTNGGGQPQHF. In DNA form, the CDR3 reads TGTGCCAGCAGCCAGACGAATGGGGGGGGTCAGCCCCAGCATTTT.

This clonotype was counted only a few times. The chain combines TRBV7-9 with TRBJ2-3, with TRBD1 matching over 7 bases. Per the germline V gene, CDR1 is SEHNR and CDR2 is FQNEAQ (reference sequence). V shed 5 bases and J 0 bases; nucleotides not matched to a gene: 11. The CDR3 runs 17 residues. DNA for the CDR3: TGTGCCAGCAGCCCACGCGACAGGGTCCCCAGCACAGATACGCAGTATTTT. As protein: CASSPRDRVPSTDTQYF.

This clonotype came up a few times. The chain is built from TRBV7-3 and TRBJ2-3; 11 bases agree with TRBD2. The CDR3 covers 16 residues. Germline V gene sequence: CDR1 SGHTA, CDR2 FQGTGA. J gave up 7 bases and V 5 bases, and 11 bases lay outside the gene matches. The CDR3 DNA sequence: TGTGCCAGCAGCACCAGTCTAGCGGGAGGCGAAAATACGCAGTATTTT. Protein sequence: CASSTSLAGGENTQYF.

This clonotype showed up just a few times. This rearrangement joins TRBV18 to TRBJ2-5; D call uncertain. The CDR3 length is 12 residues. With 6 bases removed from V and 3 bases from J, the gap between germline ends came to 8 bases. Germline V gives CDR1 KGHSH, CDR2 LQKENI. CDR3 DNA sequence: TGTGCCAGCTCTCCAATGGAAGAGACCCAGTACTTC. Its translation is CASSPMEETQYF.

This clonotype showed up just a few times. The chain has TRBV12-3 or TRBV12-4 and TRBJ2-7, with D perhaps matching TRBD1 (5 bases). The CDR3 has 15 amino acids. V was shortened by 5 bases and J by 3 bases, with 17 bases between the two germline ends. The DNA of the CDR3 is TGTGCCAGCAGTCGAGAGCAGGGTCGAATCTACGAGCAGTACTTC. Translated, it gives CASSREQGRIYEQYF.

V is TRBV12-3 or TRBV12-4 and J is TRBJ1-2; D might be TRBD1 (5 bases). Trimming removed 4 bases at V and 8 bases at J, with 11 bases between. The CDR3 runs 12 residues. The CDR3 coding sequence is TGTGCCAGCAGTTCAGGGTCTTGGGGCTACACCTTC. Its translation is CASSSGSWGYTF.

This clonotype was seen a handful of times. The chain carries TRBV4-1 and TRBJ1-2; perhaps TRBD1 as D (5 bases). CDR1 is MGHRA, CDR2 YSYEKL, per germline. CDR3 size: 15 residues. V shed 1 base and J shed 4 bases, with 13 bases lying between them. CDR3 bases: TGCGCCAGCAGCCAAGTAGGGGTGGTTAGCTATGGCTACACCTTC. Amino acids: CASSQVGVVSYGYTF.

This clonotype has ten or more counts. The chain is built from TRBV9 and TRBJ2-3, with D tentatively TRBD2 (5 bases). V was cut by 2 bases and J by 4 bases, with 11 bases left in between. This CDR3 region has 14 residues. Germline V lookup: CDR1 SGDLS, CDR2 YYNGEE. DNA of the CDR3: TGTGCCAGCAGCGTGCAACGGGGAGCAGATACGCAGTATTTT. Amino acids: CASSVQRGADTQYF.

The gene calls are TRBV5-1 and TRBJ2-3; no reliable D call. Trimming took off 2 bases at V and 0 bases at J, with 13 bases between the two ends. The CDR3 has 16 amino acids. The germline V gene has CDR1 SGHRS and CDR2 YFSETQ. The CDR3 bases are TGCGCCAGCAGCTTACAACAGCCCTATAGCACAGATACGCAGTATTTT. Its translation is CASSLQQPYSTDTQYF. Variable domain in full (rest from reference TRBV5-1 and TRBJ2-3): KAGVTQTPRYLIKTRGQQVTLSCSPISGHRSVSWYQQTPGQGLQFLFEYFSETQRNKGNFPGRFSGRQFSNSRSEMNVSTLELGDSALYLCASSLQQPYSTDTQYFGPGTRLTVL.

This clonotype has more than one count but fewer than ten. Here the CDR3 DNA reads TGTGCCAGCAGCTTAAATTGGCGGCGATACAATGAGCAGTTCTTC. Translating it yields CASSLNWRRYNEQFF. The chain has TRBV7-8 and TRBJ2-1; D gene unclear. CDR1 is SGHVS, CDR2 FQNEAQ, per germline. V was clipped by 2 bases and J by 4 bases, with 12 bases between them. This CDR3 is built from 15 residues.

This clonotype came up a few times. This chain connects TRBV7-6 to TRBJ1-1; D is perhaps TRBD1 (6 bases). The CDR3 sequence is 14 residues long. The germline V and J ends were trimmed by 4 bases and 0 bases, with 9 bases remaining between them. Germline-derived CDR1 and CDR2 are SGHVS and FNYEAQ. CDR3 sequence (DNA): TGTGCCAGCAGCTCGGACAGTCTGAACACTGAAGCTTTCTTT. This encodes CASSSDSLNTEAFF.

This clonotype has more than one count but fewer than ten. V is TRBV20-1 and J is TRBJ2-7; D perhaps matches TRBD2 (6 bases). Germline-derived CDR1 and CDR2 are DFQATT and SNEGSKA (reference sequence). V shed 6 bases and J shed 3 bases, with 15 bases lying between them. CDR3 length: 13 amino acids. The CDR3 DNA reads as TGCAGTGCCTCCGGGACTGGAGACTACGAGCAGTACTTC. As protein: CSASGTGDYEQYF.

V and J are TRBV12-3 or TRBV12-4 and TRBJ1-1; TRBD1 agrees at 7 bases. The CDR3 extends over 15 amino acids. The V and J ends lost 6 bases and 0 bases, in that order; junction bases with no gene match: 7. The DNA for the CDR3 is TGTGCCAGCAGGCCCGCCGGGACAGTGAACACTGAAGCTTTCTTT. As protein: CASRPAGTVNTEAFF.

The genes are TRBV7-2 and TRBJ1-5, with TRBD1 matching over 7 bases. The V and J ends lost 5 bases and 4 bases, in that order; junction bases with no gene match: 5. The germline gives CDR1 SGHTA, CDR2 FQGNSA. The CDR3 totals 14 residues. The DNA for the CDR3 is TGTGCCAGCAGCAAGGGGGCGGTTAATCAGCCCCAGCATTTT. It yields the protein CASSKGAVNQPQHF. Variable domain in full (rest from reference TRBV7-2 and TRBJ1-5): GAGVSQSPSNKVTEKGKDVELRCDPISGHTALYWYRQSLGQGLEFLIYFQGNSAPDKSGLPSDRFSAERTGGSVSTLTIQRTQQEDSAVYLCASSKGAVNQPQHFGDGTRLSIL.

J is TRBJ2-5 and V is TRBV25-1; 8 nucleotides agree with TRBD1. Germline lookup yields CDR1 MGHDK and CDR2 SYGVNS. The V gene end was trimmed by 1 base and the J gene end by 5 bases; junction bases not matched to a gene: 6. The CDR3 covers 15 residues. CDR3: CASSEFSGGLETQYF. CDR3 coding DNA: TGTGCCAGCAGTGAATTCTCAGGGGGCCTCGAGACCCAGTACTTC.

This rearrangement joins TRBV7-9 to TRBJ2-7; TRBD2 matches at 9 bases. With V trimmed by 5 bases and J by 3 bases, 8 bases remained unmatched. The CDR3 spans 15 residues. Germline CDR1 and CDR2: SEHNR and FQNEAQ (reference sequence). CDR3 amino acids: CASSHTSGPLYEQYF. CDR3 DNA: TGTGCCAGCAGCCACACTAGCGGGCCACTCTACGAGCAGTACTTC.

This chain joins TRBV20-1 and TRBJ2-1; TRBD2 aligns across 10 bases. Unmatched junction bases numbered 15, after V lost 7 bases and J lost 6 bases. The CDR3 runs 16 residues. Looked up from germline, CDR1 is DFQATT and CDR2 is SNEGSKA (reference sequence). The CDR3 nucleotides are TGCAGTGTAAATAATCCGGGACTAGCGTTTAGCAATGAGCAGTTCTTC. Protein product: CSVNNPGLAFSNEQFF.

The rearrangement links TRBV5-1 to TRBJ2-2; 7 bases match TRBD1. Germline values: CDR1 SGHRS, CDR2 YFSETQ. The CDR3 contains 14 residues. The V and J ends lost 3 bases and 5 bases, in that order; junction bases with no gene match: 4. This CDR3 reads CASSSGQKTGELFF. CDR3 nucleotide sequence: TGCGCCAGCAGCTCGGGACAGAAGACCGGGGAGCTGTTTTTT.

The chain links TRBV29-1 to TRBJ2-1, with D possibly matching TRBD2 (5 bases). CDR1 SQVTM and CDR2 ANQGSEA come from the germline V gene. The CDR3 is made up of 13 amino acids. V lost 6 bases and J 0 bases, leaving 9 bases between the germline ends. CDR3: CSVRESSYNEQFF. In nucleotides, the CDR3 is TGCAGCGTACGGGAAAGCTCCTACAATGAGCAGTTCTTC.

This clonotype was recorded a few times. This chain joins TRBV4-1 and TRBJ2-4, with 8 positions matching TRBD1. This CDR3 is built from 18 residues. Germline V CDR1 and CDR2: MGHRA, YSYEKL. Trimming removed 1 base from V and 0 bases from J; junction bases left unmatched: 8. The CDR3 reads CASSQGEQGELAKNIQYF. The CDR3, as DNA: TGCGCCAGCAGCCAAGGGGAACAGGGGGAACTAGCCAAAAACATTCAGTACTTC.

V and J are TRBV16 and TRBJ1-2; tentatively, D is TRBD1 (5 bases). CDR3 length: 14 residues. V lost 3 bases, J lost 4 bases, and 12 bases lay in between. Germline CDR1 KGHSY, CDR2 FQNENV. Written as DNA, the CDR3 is TGTGCCAGCAGCCAGGGGCACCTCTCCTATGGCTACACCTTC. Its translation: CASSQGHLSYGYTF.

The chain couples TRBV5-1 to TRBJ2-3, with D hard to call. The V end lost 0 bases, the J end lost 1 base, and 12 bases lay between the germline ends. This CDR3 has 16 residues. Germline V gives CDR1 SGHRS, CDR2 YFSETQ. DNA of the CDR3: TGCGCCAGCAGCTTGGAGGTCTCCGTTCGCACAGATACGCAGTATTTT. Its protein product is CASSLEVSVRTDTQYF.

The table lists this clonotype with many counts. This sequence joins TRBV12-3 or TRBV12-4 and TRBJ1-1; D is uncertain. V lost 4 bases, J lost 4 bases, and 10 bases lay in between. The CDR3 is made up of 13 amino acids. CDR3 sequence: CASSYLTSTEAFF. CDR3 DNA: TGTGCCAGCAGTTACCTGACCTCCACTGAAGCTTTCTTT.

In nucleotides, the CDR3 is TGCAGTCCAGAAGCGGGGAAAAGCTCCTACGAGCAGTACTTC. Translation gives CSPEAGKSSYEQYF. The V gene is TRBV20-1, the J gene TRBJ2-7; 7 bases fit TRBD2. The CDR3 is 14 residues long. The germline V gene has CDR1 DFQATT and CDR2 SNEGSKA (reference sequence). The V segment lost 8 bases and the J segment 0 bases; nucleotides outside the gene matches: 10.

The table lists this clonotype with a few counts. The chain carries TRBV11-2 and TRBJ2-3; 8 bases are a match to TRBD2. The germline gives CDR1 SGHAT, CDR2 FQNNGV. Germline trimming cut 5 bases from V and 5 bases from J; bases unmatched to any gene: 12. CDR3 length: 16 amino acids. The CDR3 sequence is CASSPRREGLGDTQYF. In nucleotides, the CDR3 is TGTGCCAGCAGCCCCCGACGGGAGGGCCTTGGAGATACGCAGTATTTT. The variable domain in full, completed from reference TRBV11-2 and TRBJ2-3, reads EAGVAQSPRYKIIEKRQSVAFWCNPISGHATLYWYQQILGQGPKLLIQFQNNGVVDDSQLPKDRFSAERLKGVDSTLKIQPAKLEDSAVYLCASSPRREGLGDTQYFGPGTRLTVL.

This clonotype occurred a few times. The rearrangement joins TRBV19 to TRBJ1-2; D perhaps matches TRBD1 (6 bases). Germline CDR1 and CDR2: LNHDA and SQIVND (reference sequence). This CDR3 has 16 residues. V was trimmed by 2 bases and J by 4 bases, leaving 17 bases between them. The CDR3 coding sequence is TGTGCCAGTAGTATACTACAGGGCAAGGGATCCTATGGCTACACCTTC. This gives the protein CASSILQGKGSYGYTF.

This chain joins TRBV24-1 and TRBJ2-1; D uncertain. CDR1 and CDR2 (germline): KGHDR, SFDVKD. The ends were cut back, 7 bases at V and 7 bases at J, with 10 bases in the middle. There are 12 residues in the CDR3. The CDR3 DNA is TGTGCCACCAGCAAAAACGAGAATGAGCAGTTCTTC. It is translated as CATSKNENEQFF.